This T cell receptor (beta chain) was recovered during a study of blood T cells in healthy people across ages. CDR1 and CDR2 (germline): SQVTM, ANQGSEA. V was shortened by 5 bases and J by 4 bases, with 15 bases between the two germline ends. The CDR3 spans 13 residues. This clonotype appeared a few times. It was with a sample-barcoded 5' primer and a J-beta primer mix that a second PCR of roughly 7 to 12 cycles was run. MiXCR was run by TCRdb on the 5' RACE reads, yielding one entry per CDR3 protein. The repertoire holds 850,000 to 1,000,000 distinct CDR3 sequences, with about 51% as singletons. Input material: blood. The receptor was isolated from an older woman in good health. The chain recombines TRBV29-1 with TRBJ2-7; no clear D. The CDR3 DNA reads as TGCAGCGTTTCTTATTCGGTTTTATACGAGCAGTACTTC. It is translated as CSVSYSVLYEQYF.